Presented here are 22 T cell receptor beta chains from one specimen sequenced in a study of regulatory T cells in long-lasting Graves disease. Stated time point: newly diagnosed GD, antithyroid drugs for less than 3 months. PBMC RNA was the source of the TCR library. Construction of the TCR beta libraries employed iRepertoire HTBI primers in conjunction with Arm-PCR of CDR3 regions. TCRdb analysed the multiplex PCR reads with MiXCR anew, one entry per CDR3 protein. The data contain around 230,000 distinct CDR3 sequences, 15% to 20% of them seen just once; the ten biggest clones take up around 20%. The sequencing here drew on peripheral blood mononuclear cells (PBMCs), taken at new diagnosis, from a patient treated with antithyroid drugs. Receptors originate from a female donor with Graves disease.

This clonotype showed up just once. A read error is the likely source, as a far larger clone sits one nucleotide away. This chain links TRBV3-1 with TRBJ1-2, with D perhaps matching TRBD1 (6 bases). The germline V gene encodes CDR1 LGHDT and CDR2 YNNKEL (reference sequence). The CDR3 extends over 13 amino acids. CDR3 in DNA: TGTGCCAGCAGCTTAGCAGGGGCTGGGGGCTACATCTTC. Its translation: CASSLAGAGGYIF.

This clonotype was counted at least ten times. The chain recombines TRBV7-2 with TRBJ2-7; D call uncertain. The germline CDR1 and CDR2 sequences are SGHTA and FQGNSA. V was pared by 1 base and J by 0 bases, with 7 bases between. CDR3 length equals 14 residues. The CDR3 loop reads CASSLGRSSYEQYF. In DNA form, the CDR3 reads TGTGCCAGCAGCTTAGGCAGGAGCTCCTACGAGCAGTACTTC.

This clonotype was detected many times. CDR3 in amino acids: CASSPRARDTQYF. In DNA, the CDR3 is TGTGCCAGCTCACCAAGGGCCCGGGATACGCAGTATTTT. The chain uses TRBV18 and TRBJ2-3; D gene unclear. Per germline, CDR1 KGHSH and CDR2 LQKENI. Trimming stripped 2 bases from V and 6 bases from J, with 9 bases between. The CDR3 consists of 13 residues.

The CDR3 nucleotides read TGTGCCATCAGTGGCGGGAGCGGGTACAATGAGCAGTTCTTC. Residues: CAISGGSGYNEQFF. The rearrangement links TRBV10-3 to TRBJ2-1, with 7 bases that match TRBD2. Germline CDR1 reads ENHRY; CDR2 reads SYGVKD. Trimming cost V 4 bases and J 4 bases; bases outside gene matches: 4. The CDR3 runs to 14 residues.

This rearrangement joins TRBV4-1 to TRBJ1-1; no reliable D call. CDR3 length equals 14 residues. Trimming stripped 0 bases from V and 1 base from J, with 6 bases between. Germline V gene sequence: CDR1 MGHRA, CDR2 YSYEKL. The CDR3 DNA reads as TGCGCCAGCAGCCAAGATAGAGCGAACACTGAAGCTTTCTTT. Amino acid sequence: CASSQDRANTEAFF.

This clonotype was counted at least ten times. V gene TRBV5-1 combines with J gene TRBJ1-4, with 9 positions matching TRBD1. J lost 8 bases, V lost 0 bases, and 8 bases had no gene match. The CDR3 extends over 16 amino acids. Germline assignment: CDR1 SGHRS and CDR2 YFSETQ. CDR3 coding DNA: TGCGCCAGCAGCTTGGCCCCGGGGGACAGGGCCGAAAAACTGTTTTTT. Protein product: CASSLAPGDRAEKLFF.

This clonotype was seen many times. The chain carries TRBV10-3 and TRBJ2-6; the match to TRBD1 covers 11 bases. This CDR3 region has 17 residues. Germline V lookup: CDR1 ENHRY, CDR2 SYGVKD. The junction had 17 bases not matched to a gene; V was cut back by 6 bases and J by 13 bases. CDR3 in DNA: TGTGCCATCAGCCCCAGAAGGGACAGGGGGGCGCCCAGGGTCCTGACTTTC. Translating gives CAISPRRDRGAPRVLTF.

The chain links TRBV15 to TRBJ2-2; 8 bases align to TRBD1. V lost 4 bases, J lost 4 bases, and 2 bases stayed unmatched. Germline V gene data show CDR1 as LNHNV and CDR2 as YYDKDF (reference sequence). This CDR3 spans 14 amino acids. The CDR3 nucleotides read TGTGCCACCAGCACAGGGGGCTTCACCGGGGAGCTGTTTTTT. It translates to CATSTGGFTGELFF.

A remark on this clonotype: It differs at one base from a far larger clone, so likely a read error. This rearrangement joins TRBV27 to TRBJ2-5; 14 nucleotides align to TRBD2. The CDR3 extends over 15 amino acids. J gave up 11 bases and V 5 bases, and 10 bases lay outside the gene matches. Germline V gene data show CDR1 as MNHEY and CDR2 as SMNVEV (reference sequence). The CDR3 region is CASSRRLAGGNEQYF. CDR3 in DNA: TGTGCCAGCAGTCGAAGACTAGCGGGAGGGAATGAGCAGTACTTC.

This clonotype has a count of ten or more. CDR3 region: CATSDLQGDTKPNTGELFF. CDR3 nucleotides: TGTGCCACCAGTGATTTGCAAGGGGACACCAAACCGAACACCGGGGAGCTGTTTTTT. The genes are TRBV24-1 and TRBJ2-2, with D tentatively TRBD1 (6 bases). CDR1 KGHDR and CDR2 SFDVKD come from the germline V gene. The CDR3 covers 19 residues. Trimming removed 0 bases from V and 0 bases from J, with 16 bases in between.

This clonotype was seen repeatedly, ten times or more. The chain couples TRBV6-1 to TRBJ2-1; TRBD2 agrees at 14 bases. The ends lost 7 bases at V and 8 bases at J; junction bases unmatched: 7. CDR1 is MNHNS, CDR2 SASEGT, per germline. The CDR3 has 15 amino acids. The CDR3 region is CASMGLAGVSDEQFF. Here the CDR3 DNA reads TGTGCCAGCATGGGACTAGCGGGAGTTTCGGATGAGCAGTTCTTC.

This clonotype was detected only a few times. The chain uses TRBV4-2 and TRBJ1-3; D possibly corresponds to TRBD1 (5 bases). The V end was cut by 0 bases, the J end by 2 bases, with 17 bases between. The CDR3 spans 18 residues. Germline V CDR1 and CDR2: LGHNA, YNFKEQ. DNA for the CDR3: TGTGCCAGCAGCCAAGATCCCCCCAGGGCAGCAGCTGGAAACACCATATATTTT. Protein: CASSQDPPRAAAGNTIYF.

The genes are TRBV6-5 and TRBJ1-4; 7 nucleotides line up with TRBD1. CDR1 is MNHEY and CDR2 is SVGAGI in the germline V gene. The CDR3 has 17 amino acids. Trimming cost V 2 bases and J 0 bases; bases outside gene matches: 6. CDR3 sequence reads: CASSYPEQGPTNEKLFF. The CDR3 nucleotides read TGTGCCAGCAGTTACCCCGAACAGGGGCCAACTAATGAAAAACTGTTTTTT.

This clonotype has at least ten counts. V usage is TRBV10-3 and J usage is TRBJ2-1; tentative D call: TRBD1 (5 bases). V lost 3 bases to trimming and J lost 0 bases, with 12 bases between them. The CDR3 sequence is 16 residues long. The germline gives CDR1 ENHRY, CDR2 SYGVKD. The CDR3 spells CAISDPRTLSYNEQFF. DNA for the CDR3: TGTGCCATCAGTGACCCCAGGACACTCTCCTACAATGAGCAGTTCTTC.

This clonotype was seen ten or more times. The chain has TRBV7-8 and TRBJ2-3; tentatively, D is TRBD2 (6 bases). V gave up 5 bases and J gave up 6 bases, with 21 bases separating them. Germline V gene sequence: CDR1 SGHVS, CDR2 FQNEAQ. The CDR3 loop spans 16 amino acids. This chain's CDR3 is CASSPLVVAAGDTQYF. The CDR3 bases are TGTGCCAGCAGCCCTCTTGTAGTAGCGGCCGGGGATACGCAGTATTTT.

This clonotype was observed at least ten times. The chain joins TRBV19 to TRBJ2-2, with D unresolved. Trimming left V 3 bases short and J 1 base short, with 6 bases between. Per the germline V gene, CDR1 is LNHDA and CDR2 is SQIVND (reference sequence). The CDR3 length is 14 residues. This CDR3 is CASSIPQNTGELFF. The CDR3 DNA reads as TGTGCCAGTAGTATCCCACAGAACACCGGGGAGCTGTTTTTT.

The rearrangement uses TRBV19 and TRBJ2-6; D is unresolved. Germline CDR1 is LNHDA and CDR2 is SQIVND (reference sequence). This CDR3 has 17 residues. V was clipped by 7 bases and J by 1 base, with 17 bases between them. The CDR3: CASTQSYGFSGANVLTF. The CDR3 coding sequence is TGTGCCAGTACCCAGTCCTATGGCTTTTCTGGGGCCAACGTCCTGACTTTC.

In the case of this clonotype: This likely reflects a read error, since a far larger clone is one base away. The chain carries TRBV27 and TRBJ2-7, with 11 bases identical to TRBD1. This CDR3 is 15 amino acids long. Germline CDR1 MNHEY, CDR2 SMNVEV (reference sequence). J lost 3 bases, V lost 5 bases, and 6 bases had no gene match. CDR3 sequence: CASSDGDRGVYEQYF. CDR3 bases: TGTGCCAGCAGTGACGGGGACAGGGGGGTCTACGAGCAGTACTTC.

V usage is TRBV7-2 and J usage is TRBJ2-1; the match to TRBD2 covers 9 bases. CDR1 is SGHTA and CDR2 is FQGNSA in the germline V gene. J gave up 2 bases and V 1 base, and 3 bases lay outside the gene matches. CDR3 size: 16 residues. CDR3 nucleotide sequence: TGTGCCAGCAGCTTAGATGGCGGGAGGGCCTACAATGAGCAGTTCTTC. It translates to CASSLDGGRAYNEQFF.

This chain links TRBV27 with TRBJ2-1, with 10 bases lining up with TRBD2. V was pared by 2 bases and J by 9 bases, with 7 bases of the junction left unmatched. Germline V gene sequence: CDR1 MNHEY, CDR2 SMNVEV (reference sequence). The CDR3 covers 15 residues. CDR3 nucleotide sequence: TGTGCCAGCAGTTTAAGCGCTAGCGGGAGCGGTGAGCAGTTCTTC. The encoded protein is CASSLSASGSGEQFF.

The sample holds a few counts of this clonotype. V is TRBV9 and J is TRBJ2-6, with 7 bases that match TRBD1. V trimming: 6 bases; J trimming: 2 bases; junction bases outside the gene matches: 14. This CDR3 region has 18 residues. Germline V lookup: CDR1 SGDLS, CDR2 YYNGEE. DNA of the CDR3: TGTGCCAGCAACGGTGGGACAGACCAAGTCACTGGGGCCAACGTCCTGACTTTC. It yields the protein CASNGGTDQVTGANVLTF.

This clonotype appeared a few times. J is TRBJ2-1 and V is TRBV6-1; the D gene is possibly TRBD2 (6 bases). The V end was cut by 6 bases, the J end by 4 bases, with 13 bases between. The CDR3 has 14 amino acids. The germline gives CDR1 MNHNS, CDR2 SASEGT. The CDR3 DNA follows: TGTGCCAGCAGGGATAGCGGAGAATACAATGAGCAGTTCTTC. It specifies CASRDSGEYNEQFF.